This T cell receptor delta chain derives from a study of gamma-delta chains in newborns, infants, children. This clone appeared once. Germline and junction disagree at one end, which may indicate a read error. The same CDR3 also results from other DNA sequences found in this sample. This CDR3 contains 21 residues. Germline V gene lookup returns CDR1 NSMFDY and CDR2 ISSIKDK. TCRdb used CATT to re-call clones from the reads. The sample has roughly 4,000 delta-chain clones; 44% are singletons. V is TRAV29/DV5 and J is TRDJ1; 11 nucleotides line up with TRDD3. The starting material was blood, obtained at week 6. The clonotype was recovered from a child who was a newborn, infant or young child, either healthy, febrile or measles-vaccinated (not recorded which). CDR3 coding DNA: TGTGCAGCAAGCGTTCCTACGAGTCTGGGGGATACAAACAGGCGAACCGATAAACTCATCTTC. Translation gives CAASVPTSLGDTNRRTDKLIF.